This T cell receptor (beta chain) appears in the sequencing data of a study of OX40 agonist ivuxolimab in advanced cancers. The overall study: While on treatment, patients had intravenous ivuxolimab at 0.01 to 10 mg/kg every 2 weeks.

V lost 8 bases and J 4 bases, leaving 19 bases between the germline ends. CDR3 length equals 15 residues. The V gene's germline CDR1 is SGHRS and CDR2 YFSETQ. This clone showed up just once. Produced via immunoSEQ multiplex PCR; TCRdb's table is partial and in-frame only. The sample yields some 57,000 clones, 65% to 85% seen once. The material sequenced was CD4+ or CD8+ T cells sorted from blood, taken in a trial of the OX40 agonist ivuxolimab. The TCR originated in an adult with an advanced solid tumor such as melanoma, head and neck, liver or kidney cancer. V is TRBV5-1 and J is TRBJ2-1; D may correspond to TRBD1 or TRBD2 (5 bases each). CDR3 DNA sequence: TGCGCCAGTTCCATTGTGCAGGGAGATTACAATGAGCAGTTCTTC. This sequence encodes CASSIVQGDYNEQFF.